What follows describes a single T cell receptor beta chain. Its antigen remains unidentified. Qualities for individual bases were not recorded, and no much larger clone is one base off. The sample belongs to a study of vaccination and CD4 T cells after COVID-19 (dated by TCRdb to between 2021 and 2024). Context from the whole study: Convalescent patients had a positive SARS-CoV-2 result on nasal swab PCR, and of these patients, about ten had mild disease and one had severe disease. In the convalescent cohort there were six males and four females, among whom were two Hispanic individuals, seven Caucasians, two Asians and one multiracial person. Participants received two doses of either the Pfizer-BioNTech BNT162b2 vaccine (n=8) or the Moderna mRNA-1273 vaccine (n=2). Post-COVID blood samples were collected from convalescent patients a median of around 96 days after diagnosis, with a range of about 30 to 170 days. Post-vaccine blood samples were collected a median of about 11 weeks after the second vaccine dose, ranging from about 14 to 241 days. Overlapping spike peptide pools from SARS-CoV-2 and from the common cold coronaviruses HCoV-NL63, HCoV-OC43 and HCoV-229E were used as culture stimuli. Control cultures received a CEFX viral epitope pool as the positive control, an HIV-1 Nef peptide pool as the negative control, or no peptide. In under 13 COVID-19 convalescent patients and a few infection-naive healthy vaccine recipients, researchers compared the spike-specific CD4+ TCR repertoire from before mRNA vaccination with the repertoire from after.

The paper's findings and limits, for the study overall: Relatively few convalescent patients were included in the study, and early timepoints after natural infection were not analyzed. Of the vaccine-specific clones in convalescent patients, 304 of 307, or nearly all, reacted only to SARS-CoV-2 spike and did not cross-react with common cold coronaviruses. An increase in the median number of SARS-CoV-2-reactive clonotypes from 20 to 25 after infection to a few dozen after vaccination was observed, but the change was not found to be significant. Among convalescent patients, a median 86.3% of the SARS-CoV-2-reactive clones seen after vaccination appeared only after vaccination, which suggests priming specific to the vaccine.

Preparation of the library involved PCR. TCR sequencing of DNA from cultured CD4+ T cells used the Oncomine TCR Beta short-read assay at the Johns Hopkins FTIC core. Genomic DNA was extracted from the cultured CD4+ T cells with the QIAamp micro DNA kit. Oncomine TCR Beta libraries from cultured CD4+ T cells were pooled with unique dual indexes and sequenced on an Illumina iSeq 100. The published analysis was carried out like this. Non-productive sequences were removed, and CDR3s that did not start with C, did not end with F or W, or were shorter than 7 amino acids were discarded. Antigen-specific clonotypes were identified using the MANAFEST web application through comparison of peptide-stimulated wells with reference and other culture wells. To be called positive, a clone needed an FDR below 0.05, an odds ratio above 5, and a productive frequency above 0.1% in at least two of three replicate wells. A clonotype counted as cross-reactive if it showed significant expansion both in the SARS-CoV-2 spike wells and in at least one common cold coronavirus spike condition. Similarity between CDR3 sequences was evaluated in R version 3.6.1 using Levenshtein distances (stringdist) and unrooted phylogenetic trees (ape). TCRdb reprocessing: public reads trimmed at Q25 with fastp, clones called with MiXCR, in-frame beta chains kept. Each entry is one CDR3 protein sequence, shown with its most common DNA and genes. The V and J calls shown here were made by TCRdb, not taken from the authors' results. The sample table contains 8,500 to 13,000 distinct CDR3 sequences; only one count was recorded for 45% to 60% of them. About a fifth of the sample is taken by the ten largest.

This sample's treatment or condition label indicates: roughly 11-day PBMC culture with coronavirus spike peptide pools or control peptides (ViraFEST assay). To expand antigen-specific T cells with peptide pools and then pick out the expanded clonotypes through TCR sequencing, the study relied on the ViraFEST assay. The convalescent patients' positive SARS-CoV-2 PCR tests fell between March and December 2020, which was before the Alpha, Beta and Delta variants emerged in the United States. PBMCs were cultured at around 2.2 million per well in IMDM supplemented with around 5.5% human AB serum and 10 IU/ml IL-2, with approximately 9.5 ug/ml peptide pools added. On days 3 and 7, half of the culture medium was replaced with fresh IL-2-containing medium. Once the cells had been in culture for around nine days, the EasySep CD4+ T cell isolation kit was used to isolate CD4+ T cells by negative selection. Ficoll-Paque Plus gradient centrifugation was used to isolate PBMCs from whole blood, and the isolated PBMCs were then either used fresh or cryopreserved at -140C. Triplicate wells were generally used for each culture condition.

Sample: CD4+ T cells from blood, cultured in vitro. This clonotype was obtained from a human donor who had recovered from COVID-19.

The DNA sequence is given as TGTGCCAGCAAAGCGAACGGAGGAGCAACTAATGAAAAACTGTTTTTT. Its protein is CASKANGGATNEKLFF. The chain links TRBV2 with TRBJ1-4; no D gene can be assigned with confidence. The CDR3 holds 16 amino acids from the cysteine to the phenylalanine. Here the CDR3 DNA is all that survives: 48 bases in frame from base 1. The germline V gene provides CDR1 SNHLY and CDR2 FYNNEI. V is pared back by 7 bases and J by 0 bases, with 15 bases lying between the germline termini.